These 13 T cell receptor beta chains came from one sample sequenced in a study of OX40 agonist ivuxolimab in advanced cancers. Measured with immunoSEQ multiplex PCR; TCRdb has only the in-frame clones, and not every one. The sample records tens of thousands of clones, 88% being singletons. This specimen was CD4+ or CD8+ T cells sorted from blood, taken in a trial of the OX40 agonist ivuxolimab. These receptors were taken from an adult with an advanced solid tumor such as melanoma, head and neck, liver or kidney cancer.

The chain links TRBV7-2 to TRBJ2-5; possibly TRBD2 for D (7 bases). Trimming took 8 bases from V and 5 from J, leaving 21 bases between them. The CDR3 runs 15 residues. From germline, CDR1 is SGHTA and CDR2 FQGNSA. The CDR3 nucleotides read TGTGCCAGCCGCCCAACGCTCGGGGGGCTGGAGACCCAGTACTTC. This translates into CASRPTLGGLETQYF.

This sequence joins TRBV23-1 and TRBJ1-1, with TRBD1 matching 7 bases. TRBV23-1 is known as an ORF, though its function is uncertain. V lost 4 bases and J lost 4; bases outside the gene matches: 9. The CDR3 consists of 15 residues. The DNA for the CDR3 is TGCGCCAGCAGTCCAGGCCAGGGGGGCGTCACTGAAGCTTTCTTT. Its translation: CASSPGQGGVTEAFF.

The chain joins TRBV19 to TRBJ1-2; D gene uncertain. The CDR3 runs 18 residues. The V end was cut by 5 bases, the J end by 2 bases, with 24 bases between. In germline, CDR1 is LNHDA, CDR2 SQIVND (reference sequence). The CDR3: CASSPYGAQLAQNYGYTF. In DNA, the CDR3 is TGTGCCAGTAGTCCATATGGCGCCCAGTTAGCTCAAAACTATGGCTACACCTTC.

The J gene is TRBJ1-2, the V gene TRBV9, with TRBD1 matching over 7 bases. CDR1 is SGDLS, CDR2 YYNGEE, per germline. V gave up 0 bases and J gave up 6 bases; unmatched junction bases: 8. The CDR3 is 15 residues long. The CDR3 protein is CASSVVTQGVDGYTF. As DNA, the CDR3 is TGTGCCAGCAGCGTAGTTACCCAGGGGGTGGATGGCTACACCTTC.

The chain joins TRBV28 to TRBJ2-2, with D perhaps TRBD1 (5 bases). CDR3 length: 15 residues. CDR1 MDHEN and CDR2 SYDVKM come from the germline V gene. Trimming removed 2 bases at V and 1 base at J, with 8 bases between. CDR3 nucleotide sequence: TGTGCCAGCAGTTTAGACAGCTTGAACACCGGGGAGCTGTTTTTT. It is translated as CASSLDSLNTGELFF.

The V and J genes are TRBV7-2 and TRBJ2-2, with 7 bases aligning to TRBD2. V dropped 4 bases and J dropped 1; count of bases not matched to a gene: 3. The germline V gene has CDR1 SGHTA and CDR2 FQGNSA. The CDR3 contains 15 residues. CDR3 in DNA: TGTGCCAGCAGCTCGGGGGGACTGAACACCGGGGAGCTGTTTTTT. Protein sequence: CASSSGGLNTGELFF.

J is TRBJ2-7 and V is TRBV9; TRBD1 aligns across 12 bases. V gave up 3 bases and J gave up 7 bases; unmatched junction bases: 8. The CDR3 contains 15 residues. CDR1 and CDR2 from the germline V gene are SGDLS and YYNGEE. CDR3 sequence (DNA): TGTGCCAGCAGCGCCTGGGGACAGGGGGCTCAAGAGCAGTACTTC. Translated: CASSAWGQGAQEQYF.

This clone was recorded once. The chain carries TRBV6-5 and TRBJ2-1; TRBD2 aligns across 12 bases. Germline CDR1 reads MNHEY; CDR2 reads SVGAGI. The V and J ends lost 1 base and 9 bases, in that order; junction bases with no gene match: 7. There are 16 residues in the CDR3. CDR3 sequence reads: CASSYFRLAGDSEQFF. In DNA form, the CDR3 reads TGTGCCAGCAGTTACTTCCGACTAGCGGGGGATTCTGAGCAGTTCTTC.

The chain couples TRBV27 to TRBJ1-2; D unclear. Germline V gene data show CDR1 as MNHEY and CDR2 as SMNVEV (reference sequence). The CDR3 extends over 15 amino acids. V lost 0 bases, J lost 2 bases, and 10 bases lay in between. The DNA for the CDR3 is TGTGCCAGCAGTTTATCAGGGTACGGCAACTATGGCTACACCTTC. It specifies CASSLSGYGNYGYTF.

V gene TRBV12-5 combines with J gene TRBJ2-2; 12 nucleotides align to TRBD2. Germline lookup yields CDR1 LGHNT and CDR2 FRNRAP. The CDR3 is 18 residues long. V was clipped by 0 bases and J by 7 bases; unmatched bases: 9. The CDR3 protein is CASGLVLAGGPGNGELFF. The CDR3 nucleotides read TGTGCTAGTGGTTTGGTGCTAGCGGGAGGGCCGGGGAACGGGGAGCTGTTTTTT.

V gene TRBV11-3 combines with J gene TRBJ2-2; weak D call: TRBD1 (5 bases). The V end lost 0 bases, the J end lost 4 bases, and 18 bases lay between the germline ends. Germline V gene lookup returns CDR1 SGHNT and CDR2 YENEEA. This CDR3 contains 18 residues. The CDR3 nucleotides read TGTGCCAGCAGCTTAGACGTCCAGGGAAGGGCGAGCACCGGGGAGCTGTTTTTT. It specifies CASSLDVQGRASTGELFF.

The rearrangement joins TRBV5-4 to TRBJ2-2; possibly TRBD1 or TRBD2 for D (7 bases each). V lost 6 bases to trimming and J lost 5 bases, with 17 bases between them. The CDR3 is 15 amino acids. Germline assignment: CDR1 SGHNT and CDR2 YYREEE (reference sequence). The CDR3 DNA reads TGTGCCAGCATTCGGGCAGGGGGAGGGACCGGGGAGCTGTTTTTT. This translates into CASIRAGGGTGELFF.

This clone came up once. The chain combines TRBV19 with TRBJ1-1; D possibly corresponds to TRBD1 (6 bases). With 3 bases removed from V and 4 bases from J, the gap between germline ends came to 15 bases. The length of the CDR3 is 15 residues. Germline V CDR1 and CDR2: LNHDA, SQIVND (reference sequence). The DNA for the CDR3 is TGTGCCAGTAGTATGGGGACATCTGCGGGCACTGAAGCTTTCTTT. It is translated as CASSMGTSAGTEAFF.